In this sample, the clone carrying this T cell receptor (beta chain) turned up many times. The antigen is not known. The entry originates in a study of CD8+CD57+ T cells in acquired aplastic anemia. As for the study in general: Sorted CD4+ plus CD8+ cells gave DNA averaging approximately 3.2 ug.

Sequencing involved patients with CD8+CD57+ cell expansion previously shown by flow cytometry. All patients had severe acquired aplastic anemia. By the time of blood sampling, patients had still received no therapy. Whole-study results and caveats: A set of about 30 CD8+ CDR3 sequences was shared between patients and controls, and these sequences appeared highly expressed in patients.

The TCR beta profiling, which covered VDJ combination and CDR3 sequence, was carried out using genomic DNA as the template. TCRdb re-called the reads with MiXCR, one entry per CDR3 protein. The top ten clones hold around 13% of a sample with more than 150,000 distinct CDR3 sequences, almost 50% of them seen once. V lost 5 bases to trimming and J lost 2 bases, with 10 bases between them. Looked up from germline, CDR1 is MNHNS and CDR2 is SASEGT. The CDR3 runs 14 residues. The specimen was sorted CD4+, CD8+, or CD8+CD57+ T cells (not recorded which) from PBMCs. The clonotype comes from a human donor with aplastic anemia. This chain uses TRBV6-1 with TRBJ1-5; possible D gene TRBD1, 5 bases. In DNA form, the CDR3 reads TGTGCCAGCAGTCCCAAAGGGGGCAATCAGCCCCAGCATTTT. Translated: CASSPKGGNQPQHF.